Following are 6 T cell receptor beta chains from one sample sequenced in a study of blood T cell repertoires in COVID-19. The method was immunoSEQ multiplex PCR; TCRdb's version includes in-frame clones alone and lacks a portion of them. The top ten clones hold about 5.3% of a sample with about 170,000 clones, roughly 91% of them seen once. Sequencing was performed on peripheral blood. The source is a man younger than 35 with COVID-19, enrolled during active disease.

The V gene is TRBV10-1, the J gene TRBJ1-5; a weak D match, TRBD1 (5 bases). The CDR3 has 15 amino acids. Trimming took off 7 bases at V and 0 bases at J, with 13 bases between the two ends. Germline V gene lookup returns CDR1 WNHNN and CDR2 SYGVQD (reference sequence). This chain's CDR3 is CASTMTDYSNQPQHF. The CDR3 DNA reads as TGCGCCAGCACTATGACAGATTATAGCAATCAGCCCCAGCATTTT.

The chain is built from TRBV9 and TRBJ2-3; D might be TRBD2 (5 bases). The length of the CDR3 is 15 residues. Trimming left V 2 bases short and J 1 base short, with 11 bases between. CDR1 is SGDLS, CDR2 YYNGEE, per germline. CDR3 loop: CASSVTGSGTDTQYF. CDR3 nucleotides: TGTGCCAGCAGCGTGACGGGATCGGGCACAGATACGCAGTATTTT.

Note on this clone: This same CDR3 is encoded by further DNA sequences in the sample. The chain links TRBV9 to TRBJ2-1; D is ambiguous. Germline V gives CDR1 SGDLS, CDR2 YYNGEE. Between the trimmed V and J ends, which lost 4 bases and 4 bases, there was a span of 3 bases. The CDR3 totals 11 residues. Here the CDR3 DNA reads TGTGCCAGCAGCTTATACAATGAGCAGTTCTTC. The encoded protein is CASSLYNEQFF. The whole variable domain, remainder taken from reference TRBV9 and TRBJ2-1, is DSGVTQTPKHLITATGQRVTLRCSPRSGDLSVYWYQQSLDQGLQFLIQYYNGEERAKGNILERFSAQQFPDLHSELNLSSLELGDSALYFCASSLYNEQFFGPGTRLTVL.

This rearrangement joins TRBV18 to TRBJ1-3; 7 bases fit TRBD1. V was clipped by 2 bases and J by 2 bases; unmatched bases: 12. Germline V gene sequence: CDR1 KGHSH, CDR2 LQKENI. The CDR3 consists of 18 residues. The DNA of the CDR3 is TGTGCCAGCTCACCAAGGGACAGAGCTCATCTGGCTGGAAACACCATATATTTT. This gives the protein CASSPRDRAHLAGNTIYF.

The rearrangement links TRBV6-5 to TRBJ1-5, with unresolved D. V gave up 8 bases and J gave up 7 bases, with 9 bases separating them. The CDR3 contains 11 residues. Germline V gene data show CDR1 as MNHEY and CDR2 as SVGAGI. The CDR3 nucleotides read TGTGCCAGCTCCGCGGGGCAGCCCCAGCATTTT. It encodes CASSAGQPQHF.

The V gene is TRBV15, the J gene TRBJ1-2; D is unresolved. V gave up 0 bases and J gave up 4 bases, with 12 bases separating them. This CDR3 contains 15 residues. CDR1 is LNHNV, CDR2 YYDKDF, per germline (reference sequence). The CDR3 sequence is CATSRDLGDTYGYTF. In DNA, the CDR3 is TGTGCCACCAGCAGAGATCTTGGAGATACCTATGGCTACACCTTC.